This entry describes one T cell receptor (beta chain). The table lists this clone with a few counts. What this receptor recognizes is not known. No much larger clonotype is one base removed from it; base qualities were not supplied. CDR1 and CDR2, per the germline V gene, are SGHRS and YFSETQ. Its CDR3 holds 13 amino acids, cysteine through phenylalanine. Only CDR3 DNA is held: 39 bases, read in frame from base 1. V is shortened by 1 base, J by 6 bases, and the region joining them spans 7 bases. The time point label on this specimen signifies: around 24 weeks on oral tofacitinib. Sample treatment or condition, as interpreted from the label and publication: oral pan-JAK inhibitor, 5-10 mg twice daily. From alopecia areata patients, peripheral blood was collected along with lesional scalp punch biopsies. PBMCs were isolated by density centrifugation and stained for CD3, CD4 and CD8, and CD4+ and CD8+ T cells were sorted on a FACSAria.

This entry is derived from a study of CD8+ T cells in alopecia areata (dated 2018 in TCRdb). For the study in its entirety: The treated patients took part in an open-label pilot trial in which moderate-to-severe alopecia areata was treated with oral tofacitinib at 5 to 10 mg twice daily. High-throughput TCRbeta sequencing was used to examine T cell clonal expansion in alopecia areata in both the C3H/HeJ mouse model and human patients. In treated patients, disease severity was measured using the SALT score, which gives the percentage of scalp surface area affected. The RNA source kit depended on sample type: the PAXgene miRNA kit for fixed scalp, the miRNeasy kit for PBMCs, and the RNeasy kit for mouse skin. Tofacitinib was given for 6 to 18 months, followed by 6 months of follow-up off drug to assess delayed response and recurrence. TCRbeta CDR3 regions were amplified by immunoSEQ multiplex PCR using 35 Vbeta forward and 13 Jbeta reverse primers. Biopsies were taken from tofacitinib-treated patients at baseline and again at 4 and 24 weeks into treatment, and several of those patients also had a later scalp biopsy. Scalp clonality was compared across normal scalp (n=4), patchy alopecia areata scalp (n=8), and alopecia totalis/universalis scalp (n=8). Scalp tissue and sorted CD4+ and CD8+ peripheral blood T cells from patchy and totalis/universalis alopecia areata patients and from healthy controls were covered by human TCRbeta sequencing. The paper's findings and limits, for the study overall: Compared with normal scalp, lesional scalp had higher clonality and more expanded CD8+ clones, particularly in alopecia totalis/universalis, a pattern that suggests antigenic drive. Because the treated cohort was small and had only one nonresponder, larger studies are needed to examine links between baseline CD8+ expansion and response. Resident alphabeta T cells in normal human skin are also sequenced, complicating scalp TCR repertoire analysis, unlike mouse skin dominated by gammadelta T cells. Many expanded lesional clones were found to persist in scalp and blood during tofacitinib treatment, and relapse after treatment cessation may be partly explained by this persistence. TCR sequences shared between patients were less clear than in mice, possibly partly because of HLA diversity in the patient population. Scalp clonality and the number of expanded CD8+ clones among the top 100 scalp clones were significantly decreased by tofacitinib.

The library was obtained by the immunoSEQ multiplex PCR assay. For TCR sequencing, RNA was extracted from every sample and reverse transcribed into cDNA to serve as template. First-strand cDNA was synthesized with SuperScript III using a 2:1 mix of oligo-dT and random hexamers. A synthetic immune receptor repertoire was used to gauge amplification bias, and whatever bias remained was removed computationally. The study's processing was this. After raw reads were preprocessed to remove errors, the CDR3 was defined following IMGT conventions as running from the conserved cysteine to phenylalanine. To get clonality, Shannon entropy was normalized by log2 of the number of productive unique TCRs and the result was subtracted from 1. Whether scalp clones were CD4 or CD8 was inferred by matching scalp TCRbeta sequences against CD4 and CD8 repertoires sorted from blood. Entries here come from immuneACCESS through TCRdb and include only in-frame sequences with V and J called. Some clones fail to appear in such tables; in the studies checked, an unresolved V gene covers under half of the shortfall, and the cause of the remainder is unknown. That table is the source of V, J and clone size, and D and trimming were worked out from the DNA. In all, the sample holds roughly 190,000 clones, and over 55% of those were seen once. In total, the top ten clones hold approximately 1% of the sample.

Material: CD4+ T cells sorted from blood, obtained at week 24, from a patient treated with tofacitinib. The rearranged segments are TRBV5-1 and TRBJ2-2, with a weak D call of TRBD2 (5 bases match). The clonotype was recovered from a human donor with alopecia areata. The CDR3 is CASSLFSAGELFF. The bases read TGCGCCAGCAGCTTGTTTAGCGCCGGGGAGCTGTTTTTT.